A single T cell receptor (beta chain) is shown here with its context. This clone has just one count. This clone's antigen is unknown. Nothing much larger sits one base from this clone, and base qualities are not available. This specimen comes from a study of shared clonotypes between healthy human individuals (dated by TCRdb to about 2020). Notes on the research overall: Three men and a couple of women, aged 18 to 49 years, made up the cohort. For each donor, CD4 naive and CD4 memory were each run on three plates, CD8 naive on two plates, and CD8 memory on one plate. Blood TCR repertoires of a handful of healthy adults were deeply sequenced to estimate repertoire size and the extent of clonotype sharing between individuals. To increase sequencing depth and limit assay-specific biases, different laboratories used diverse techniques to prepare libraries and sequence TCR repertoires. Leukapheresis yielded between about 0.9 and 9.5 billion PBMCs per donor. The paper as a whole reports these results and caveats: Only blood was sampled, and tissue TCR repertoires likely differ from those in blood. Pairwise subsampling indicated that sequencing depth was expected to affect the degree of clonotype sharing among donors. Clonotypes shared by all four sorted-subset donors showed higher generation probabilities than non-shared clonotypes. Even with the large sequencing depth, rarefaction of the sorted-subset datasets indicated that sequencing was incomplete. Across four donors, approximately 5% of naive CD4, over 3% of naive CD8, about 2.3% of memory CD4, and roughly 0.41% of memory CD8 clonotypes were shared. Larger estimated clonotype richness was generally found for naive subsets than for memory subsets. The small number of donors limited the genetic and exposure-history diversity represented.

Using the deep immunoSEQ assay, TCR CDR3 regions were amplified from genomic DNA by multiplex PCR. For each cell subset, the extracted genomic DNA was distributed evenly across all wells of several immunoSEQ 96-well plates, and each plate served as one replicate. For sorted subsets, each replicate PCR was loaded with approximately 190 ng genomic DNA, equivalent to 25,000 to 35,000 T cell genomes. Purified libraries were measured with a Qubit 3.0 fluorometer, size-checked on a Bioanalyzer 2100, and measured again with the KAPA Library Quantification kit. Each immunoSEQ 96-well plate was sequenced on its own single-read 150-cycle Illumina NextSeq 550 flow cell. On the study's bioinformatics: Because only junctional sequences without quality scores were contained in the immunoSEQ output, filtering matching that applied to full-length reads could not be performed. Sequences were annotated with PyIR, a Python wrapper for IgBLAST v1.9, and V/J genes and CDR3 were assigned using IMGT germline references. Reads were filtered out if the reads had weak V/J assignments (E-value above 1e-6), no CDR3, stop codons, out-of-frame junctions, or ambiguous translated residues. V3J clonotypes were defined as sequences sharing the same inferred V gene, J gene, and CDR3 amino acid sequence. Percentage overlap between repertoires was computed as shared unique clonotypes divided by the size of the smaller repertoire. RTK rarefaction, the Chao1 estimator, and Recon v2.1 estimates of unobserved clonotypes were used to assess repertoire richness. OLGA was used to compute generation probabilities for all TCRbeta clonotypes that the gDNA method yielded from a handful of donors. The table was pulled from immuneACCESS by TCRdb, which kept in-frame rearrangements only. Such tables lose some clones; where checked, under half of the loss comes from unresolved V genes, and the rest has no known cause. The V and J calls and clone size come from that table; D and trimming were worked out from the DNA. The sample profile shows about 1 million clones; around 74% of them were found once. The ten most abundant clones make up approximately 1.3% of the sample.

Healthy HIV-negative adults with no recently reported acute infections or vaccinations were included as donors. Only Caucasian adults living in Nashville, Tennessee, USA were represented among the donors. CD4+ T cells were enriched by magnetic negative selection, after which naive cells were positively selected on CD45RA and the negative fraction was taken as the memory subset. Blood was collected by leukapheresis, and PBMCs were isolated by Ficoll-Histopaque density gradient centrifugation and then cryopreserved in liquid nitrogen vapor phase. Analytical flow cytometry was used to check the purity and quantity of each magnetically sorted T cell population. Each sorted fraction had its genomic DNA isolated and then quantified by UV absorbance on a Nanodrop 2000c. Trimmed from V: 3 bases; trimmed from J: 3 bases; junction bases lacking a gene match: 6. CDR1 and CDR2, looked up from the germline V gene (reference sequence), are SEHNR and FQNEAQ. The CDR3 sequence holds 15 residues, the cysteine and phenylalanine included. Just CDR3 DNA is preserved here, 45 bases in frame from base 1.

The source material was memory CD4+ T cells sorted from blood. The cell subset or site label, as the study defines it: CD45RA-negative fraction. The clonotype comes from a man younger than 30 in good health. The sequence links TRBV7-9 to TRBJ2-3; the junction holds 7 bases that match TRBD1. DNA sequence: TGTGCCAGCAGCTTGACAGGGTTTCGGACAGATACGCAGTATTTT. It is translated as CASSLTGFRTDTQYF.